These T cell receptor beta chains were read from a single sample in a study of blood T cells in healthy people across ages. TCRdb reprocessed the 5' RACE reads via MiXCR and lists one record per CDR3 protein. Of 750,000 to 950,000 distinct CDR3 sequences in the sample, around 29% were seen once. These data are also associated with another study on T cells of mothers and their children.

Sequenced material: blood. These receptors came from a woman in her thirties or forties in good health. Both conserved end residues are part of each CDR3. Each record gives: J gene, V gene, clone size, D gene, CDR3 protein, CDR3 DNA. D genes are given only for firm matches. Part of the rows lack a size; the others show once, few, many or a class for expanded clones.

TRBJ2-7 | TRBV27 | many | NA | CASSSLARGYEQYF | TGTGCCAGCAGTTCCTTAGCTCGAGGCTACGAGCAGTACTTC
TRBJ2-1 | TRBV5-1 | many | NA | CASSLELANEQFF | TGCGCCAGCAGCTTGGAACTAGCCAATGAGCAGTTCTTC
TRBJ1-1 | TRBV27 | few | NA | CASSFAGTSTEAFF | TGTGCCAGCAGTTTCGCCGGGACGAGCACTGAAGCTTTCTTT
TRBJ2-7 | TRBV7-9 | NA | NA | CASSLRQGMGEQYF | TGTGCCAGCAGCTTACGCCAGGGGATGGGCGAGCAGTACTTC
TRBJ2-7 | TRBV20-1 | NA | NA | CSAEGQTYEQYF | TGCAGTGCCGAGGGCCAGACCTACGAGCAGTACTTC
TRBJ2-7 | TRBV28 | NA | NA | CANSLGGATYEQYF | TGTGCCAACAGTTTAGGCGGGGCGACCTACGAGCAGTACTTC
TRBJ2-3 | TRBV20-1 | few | NA | CSAREGAGHTDTQYF | TGCAGTGCTAGAGAAGGGGCAGGTCACACGGATACGCAGTATTTT
TRBJ1-2 | TRBV4-1 | few | NA | CVSSQYRNRVPRRYTF | TGCGTCAGCAGCCAATACAGGAACCGAGTTCCGAGACGCTACACCTTC
TRBJ2-1 | TRBV6-2/TRBV6-3 | few | NA | CASSYSINEQFF | TGTGCCAGCAGTTACTCGATTAATGAGCAGTTCTTC
TRBJ1-4 | TRBV20-1 | few | TRBD1 | CSATRQGKLFF | TGCAGTGCTACCCGACAGGGGAAGCTGTTTTTT
TRBJ2-1 | TRBV29-1 | NA | NA | CSVGSQEIPYNEQFF | TGCAGCGTTGGATCACAGGAGATCCCCTACAATGAGCAGTTCTTC
TRBJ2-7 | TRBV15 | many | TRBD2 | CATSRTGRRGGSYEQYF | TGTGCCACCAGCAGAACAGGAAGGCGGGGGGGGTCCTACGAGCAGTACTTC
TRBJ1-2 | TRBV6-5 | many | NA | CASSSPASGYTF | TGTGCCAGCAGTTCCCCAGCGTCTGGCTACACCTTC
TRBJ2-3 | TRBV4-2 | NA | NA | CASSQGTQDTQYF | TGTGCCAGCAGCCAGGGGACTCAAGATACGCAGTATTTT
TRBJ2-2 | TRBV7-6 | NA | NA | CASTPVGIGSGELFF | TGTGCCAGCACCCCTGTTGGGATAGGGTCCGGGGAGCTGTTTTTT
TRBJ2-3 | TRBV20-1 | NA | TRBD2 | CSAARRAGGSDTQYF | TGCAGTGCCGCCCGTAGAGCGGGAGGGTCAGATACGCAGTATTTT
TRBJ2-2 | TRBV11-3 | NA | NA | CASSLVVGELFF | TGTGCCAGCAGCTTAGTGGTCGGGGAGCTGTTTTTT
TRBJ1-1 | TRBV15 | few | NA | CATSRGGDLGAEAFF | TGTGCCACCAGCAGAGGTGGAGACTTGGGGGCTGAAGCTTTCTTT
TRBJ1-2 | TRBV12-5 | NA | NA | CTSAPSQGSGGYTF | TGTACTAGTGCCCCCTCGCAGGGTTCAGGTGGCTACACCTTC
TRBJ1-4 | TRBV7-2 | NA | NA | CASSPRGEEKLFF | TGTGCCAGCAGCCCCCGGGGGGAAGAAAAACTGTTTTTT
TRBJ1-1 | TRBV7-2 | NA | NA | CASSLGPPNRNTEAFF | TGTGCCAGCAGCTTAGGTCCCCCCAACAGGAACACTGAAGCTTTCTTT
TRBJ2-3 | TRBV9 | many | TRBD2 | CASTMGLAGVNTDTQYF | TGTGCCAGCACCATGGGACTAGCGGGGGTGAACACAGATACGCAGTATTTT